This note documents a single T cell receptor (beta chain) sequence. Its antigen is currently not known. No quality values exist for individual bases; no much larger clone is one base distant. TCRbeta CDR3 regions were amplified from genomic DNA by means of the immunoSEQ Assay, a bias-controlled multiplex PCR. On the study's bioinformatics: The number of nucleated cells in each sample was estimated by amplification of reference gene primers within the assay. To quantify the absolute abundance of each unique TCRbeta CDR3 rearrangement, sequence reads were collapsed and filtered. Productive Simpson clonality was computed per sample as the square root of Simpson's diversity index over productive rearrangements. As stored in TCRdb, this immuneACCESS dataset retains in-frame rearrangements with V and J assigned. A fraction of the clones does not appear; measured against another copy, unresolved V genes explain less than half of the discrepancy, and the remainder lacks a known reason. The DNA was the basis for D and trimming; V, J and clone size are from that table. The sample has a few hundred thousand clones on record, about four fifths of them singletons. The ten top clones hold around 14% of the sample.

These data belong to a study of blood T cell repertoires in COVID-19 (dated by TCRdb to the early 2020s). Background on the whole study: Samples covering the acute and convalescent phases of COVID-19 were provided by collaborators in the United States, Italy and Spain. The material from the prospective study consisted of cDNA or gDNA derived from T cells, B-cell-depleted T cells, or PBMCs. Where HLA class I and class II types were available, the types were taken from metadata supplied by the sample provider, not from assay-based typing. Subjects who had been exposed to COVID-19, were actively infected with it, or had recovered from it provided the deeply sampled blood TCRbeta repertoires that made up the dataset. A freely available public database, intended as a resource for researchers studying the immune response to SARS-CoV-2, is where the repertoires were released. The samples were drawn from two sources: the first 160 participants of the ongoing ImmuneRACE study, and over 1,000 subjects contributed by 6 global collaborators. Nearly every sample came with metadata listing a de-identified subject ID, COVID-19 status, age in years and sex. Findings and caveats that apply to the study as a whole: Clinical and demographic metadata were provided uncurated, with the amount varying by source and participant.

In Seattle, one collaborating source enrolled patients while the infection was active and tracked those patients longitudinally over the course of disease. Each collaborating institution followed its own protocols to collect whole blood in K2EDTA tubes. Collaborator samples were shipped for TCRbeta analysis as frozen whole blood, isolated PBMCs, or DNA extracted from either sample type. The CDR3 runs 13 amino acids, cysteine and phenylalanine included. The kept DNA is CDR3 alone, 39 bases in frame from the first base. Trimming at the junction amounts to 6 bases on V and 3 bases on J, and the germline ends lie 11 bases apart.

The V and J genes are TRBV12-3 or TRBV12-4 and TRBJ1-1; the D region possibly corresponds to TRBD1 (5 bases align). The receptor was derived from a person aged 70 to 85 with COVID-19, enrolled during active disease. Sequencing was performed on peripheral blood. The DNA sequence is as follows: TGTGCCAGCAGGGGGGGAGGGGACACTGAAGCTTTCTTT. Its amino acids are CASRGGGDTEAFF.